This passage covers 12 T cell receptor beta chains from one sample sequenced in a study of shared clonotypes between healthy human individuals. Terminally differentiated effector memory CD45RA+ cells were left out of the naive CD8 fraction, which was CD45RO-negative and positively selected for CCR7. Some clones are missing from TCRdb's copy, which holds only in-frame ones; the method was immunoSEQ multiplex PCR. The sample lists over 2,000,000 clones, 85% to 95% occurring once. Sequenced input: naive CD8+ T cells from PBMCs. The source is a man between 18 and 35 years old in good health. Some clones in this sample may be carry-over from other donors' samples.

V is TRBV19 and J is TRBJ1-1, with D possibly being TRBD1 (6 bases). CDR1 LNHDA and CDR2 SQIVND come from the germline V gene (reference sequence). With 3 bases removed from V and 0 bases from J, the gap between germline ends came to 11 bases. The CDR3 runs 15 residues. CDR3 nucleotide sequence: TGTGCCAGTAGTATGTGGCGGGACATGAACACTGAAGCTTTCTTT. Translating it yields CASSMWRDMNTEAFF.

J is TRBJ2-3 and V is TRBV28; unclear D gene. CDR3 length: 14 amino acids. Germline CDR1 is MDHEN and CDR2 is SYDVKM. V lost 8 bases and J lost 0, with 12 bases in between. CDR3 loop: CASGDNPSTDTQYF. The CDR3 DNA reads as TGTGCCAGCGGCGACAACCCTAGCACAGATACGCAGTATTTT.

V and J are TRBV9 and TRBJ2-3, with 7 nucleotides matching TRBD1. Per the germline V gene, CDR1 is SGDLS and CDR2 is YYNGEE. Trimming removed 4 bases from V and 5 bases from J; junction bases left unmatched: 10. The CDR3 is made up of 15 amino acids. In nucleotides, the CDR3 is TGTGCCAGCAGCTCAAACAGGGGCTGGGAAGATACGCAGTATTTT. Protein product: CASSSNRGWEDTQYF.

This chain uses TRBV5-1 with TRBJ1-1; the D is unclear. Deletions cut 0 bases from V and 0 bases from J, with 21 bases between. CDR1 and CDR2 from the germline V gene are SGHRS and YFSETQ. The CDR3 extends over 19 amino acids. The CDR3 reads CASSLDFGVGRKMNTEAFF. CDR3 coding DNA: TGCGCCAGCAGCTTGGATTTCGGTGTGGGGAGAAAAATGAACACTGAAGCTTTCTTT.

The chain carries TRBV19 and TRBJ1-1; D not resolved. V shed 6 bases and J shed 1 base, with 12 bases lying between them. CDR1 LNHDA and CDR2 SQIVND come from the germline V gene (reference sequence). This CDR3 has 14 residues. CDR3 nucleotides: TGTGCCAGTAGCCCCGATAGGGAGAACACTGAAGCTTTCTTT. It specifies CASSPDRENTEAFF.

The DNA for the CDR3 is TGTGCCAGCAGTTCCGGGAACAGGGGTGAAAAACTGTTTTTT. Translated: CASSSGNRGEKLFF. The chain employs TRBV28 and TRBJ1-4, with 7 nucleotides matching TRBD1. The CDR3 is made up of 14 amino acids. Per the germline V gene, CDR1 is MDHEN and CDR2 is SYDVKM. Losses at the gene ends were 4 bases for V and 7 bases for J; bases not matched to a gene: 6. Based on the CDR3 plus reference TRBV28 and TRBJ1-4, the full variable domain is DVKVTQSSRYLVKRTGEKVFLECVQDMDHENMFWYRQDPGLGLRLIYFSYDVKMKEKGDIPEGYSVSREKKERFSLILESASTNQTSMYLCASSSGNRGEKLFFGSGTQLSVL.

The CDR3 loop is CASSPAEEQYF. The CDR3 DNA sequence: TGTGCCAGCAGTCCTGCGGAGGAGCAGTACTTC. The chain recombines TRBV28 with TRBJ2-7, with D unresolved. This CDR3 contains 11 residues. Germline loops: CDR1 MDHEN, CDR2 SYDVKM. Trimming took 5 bases from V and 7 from J, leaving 9 bases between them.

In DNA, the CDR3 is TGTGCCAGCAGTTGGCAAGCGGGGGGTGTTAGTGAGCAGTTCTTC. Translated, it gives CASSWQAGGVSEQFF. The J gene is TRBJ2-1, the V gene TRBV27, with 9 bases lining up with TRBD2. In germline, CDR1 is MNHEY, CDR2 SMNVEV (reference sequence). Unmatched junction bases numbered 10, after V lost 4 bases and J lost 9 bases. There are 15 residues in the CDR3.

The rearrangement uses TRBV10-3 and TRBJ2-7, with D perhaps given as TRBD1 or TRBD2 (6 bases each). The CDR3 runs to 13 residues. CDR1 and CDR2 from the germline V gene are ENHRY and SYGVKD. V lost 6 bases and J 2 bases, leaving 11 bases between the germline ends. The DNA of the CDR3 is TGTGCCATCAGGGGGGGACAAACCTACGAGCAGTACTTC. Protein: CAIRGGQTYEQYF.

Note on this clone: The sample has other DNA sequences that encode this CDR3 too. The chain is built from TRBV13 and TRBJ2-3; unclear D gene. Germline V gene lookup returns CDR1 PRHDT and CDR2 FYEKMQ (reference sequence). V lost 1 base and J 4 bases, leaving 3 bases between the germline ends. This CDR3 contains 12 residues. The CDR3 protein is CASSLAADTQYF. The CDR3 bases are TGTGCCAGCAGCTTAGCCGCAGATACGCAGTATTTT.

This chain uses TRBV27 with TRBJ2-1, with 10 bases fitting TRBD2. V trimming: 2 bases; J trimming: 8 bases; junction bases outside the gene matches: 6. The length of the CDR3 is 15 residues. Looked up from germline, CDR1 is MNHEY and CDR2 is SMNVEV (reference sequence). The CDR3 sequence: CASSLLAGAIDEQFF. The DNA of the CDR3 is TGTGCCAGCAGTTTACTAGCGGGAGCTATAGATGAGCAGTTCTTC.

This clone came up a few times. The J gene is TRBJ1-2, the V gene TRBV7-9, with D unresolved. This CDR3 region has 12 residues. Germline values: CDR1 SEHNR, CDR2 FQNEAQ (reference sequence). Trimming cost V 5 bases and J 8 bases, with 12 bases left between them. CDR3 residues: CASSQWDKGYTF. CDR3 DNA sequence: TGTGCCAGCAGCCAATGGGATAAGGGCTACACCTTC.